A selection of T cell receptor beta chains follows, all from one sample in a study of PD-1 blockade in mismatch repair-deficient tumors. Method: immunoSEQ multiplex PCR; TCRdb's copy keeps in-frame clones and lacks some. The data show about 51,000 clones, 78% seen once. Material: peripheral blood, obtained 4 weeks after starting pembrolizumab. These receptors all stem from an adult with mismatch repair-deficient cancer. The CDR3 runs from the conserved cysteine through the conserved F or W. The order of the fields is D gene, clone size, V gene, J gene, CDR3 protein, CDR3 DNA. D genes are given only for firm matches. Clone size is not always given. Where it is, it says once, few, many or a class for expanded clones.

TRBD2	once	TRBV7-7	TRBJ2-1	CASSPTSGFNNEQFF	TGTGCTAGCAGTCCTACTAGCGGTTTCAACAATGAGCAGTTCTTC
TRBD1	-	TRBV6-5	TRBJ1-4	CASRRDRDEKLFF	TGTGCCAGCCGCCGGGACAGGGATGAAAAACTGTTTTTT
-	-	TRBV7-6	TRBJ1-2	CASSLGGTDYGYTF	TGTGCCAGCAGCTTAGGTGGGACTGATTATGGCTACACCTTC
TRBD1	-	TRBV15	TRBJ2-2	CATNGRDRNTGELFF	TGTGCCACCAACGGCCGGGACAGGAACACCGGGGAGCTGTTTTTT
-	-	TRBV30	TRBJ2-5	CAWSKEETQYF	TGTGCCTGGAGCAAGGAAGAGACCCAGTACTTC
TRBD1	-	TRBV20-1	TRBJ1-1	CSARDPQGLFF	TGCAGTGCTAGAGATCCACAGGGGCTATTCTTT
TRBD1	-	TRBV7-2	TRBJ2-1	CASSQPGQIYNEQFF	TGTGCCAGCAGCCAACCGGGACAGATATACAATGAGCAGTTCTTC
-	-	TRBV25-1	TRBJ2-7	CASSVQGRWHEQYF	TGTGCCAGCAGTGTACAGGGCAGGTGGCACGAGCAGTACTTC
TRBD1	-	TRBV9	TRBJ2-7	CASSVAAGGSYEQYF	TGTGCCAGCAGCGTAGCGGCAGGGGGTAGCTACGAGCAGTACTTC
-	-	TRBV30	TRBJ1-2	CACGLSGGTYGYTF	TGTGCCTGTGGTCTTTCCGGCGGGACCTATGGCTACACCTTC
-	-	TRBV4-2	TRBJ2-3	CASSQVRGADTQYF	TGTGCCAGCAGCCAAGTGAGGGGCGCAGATACGCAGTATTTT
-	-	TRBV30	TRBJ1-5	CAWSSADNQPQHF	TGTGCCTGGAGTTCGGCAGATAATCAGCCCCAGCATTTT
TRBD2	-	TRBV7-2	TRBJ2-3	CASSLVPWASGDTDTQYF	TGTGCCAGCAGCTTAGTGCCCTGGGCTAGCGGAGACACAGATACGCAGTATTTT
-	once	TRBV7-9	TRBJ2-6	CASSLGPSGANVLTF	TGTGCCAGCAGCTTAGGGCCCTCTGGGGCCAACGTCCTGACTTTC
-	-	TRBV6-1	TRBJ2-1	CASSESGPSYNEQFF	TGTGCCAGCAGTGAGAGCGGGCCTTCCTACAATGAGCAGTTCTTC
TRBD2	-	TRBV4-2	TRBJ2-3	CASSQEELATDTQYF	TGTGCCAGCAGCCAAGAAGAACTAGCGACAGATACGCAGTATTTT
-	-	TRBV6-1	TRBJ2-1	CASSPGRNEQFF	TGTGCCAGCAGTCCCGGACGGAATGAGCAGTTCTTC
-	-	TRBV7-9	TRBJ2-2	CASSLAPSGRDGELFF	TGTGCCAGCAGCTTAGCCCCATCCGGACGGGACGGGGAGCTGTTTTTT
TRBD1	-	TRBV5-4	TRBJ2-4	CASSRGQALWYF	TGTGCCAGCAGCCGCGGACAGGCGTTGTGGTACTTC
TRBD1	-	TRBV11-2	TRBJ1-5	CASSLTGGIDQPQHF	TGTGCCAGCAGCTTGACAGGGGGCATCGATCAGCCCCAGCATTTT
-	-	TRBV30	TRBJ2-7	CAVGRGMESEQYF	TGTGCTGTGGGTAGGGGGATGGAGAGCGAGCAGTACTTC
TRBD1	-	TRBV11-2	TRBJ1-1	CASSSRDRGQAFF	TGTGCCAGCAGCTCCCGGGACAGGGGGCAAGCTTTCTTT
TRBD1	-	TRBV6-1	TRBJ2-7	CASSELPGQGSYEQYF	TGTGCCAGCAGTGAACTCCCGGGACAGGGAAGTTACGAGCAGTACTTC
-	-	TRBV28	TRBJ2-2	CASGQETGTGGTGELFF	TGTGCCAGCGGGCAAGAAACAGGGACGGGTGGCACCGGGGAGCTGTTTTTT
-	once	TRBV2	TRBJ2-1	CASSVDGSSYNEQFF	TGTGCCAGCAGTGTTGACGGGAGCTCCTACAATGAGCAGTTCTTC
TRBD2	-	TRBV30	TRBJ2-3	CAWSNAGGRGSDTQYF	TGTGCCTGGAGTAACGCGGGAGGGCGTGGTTCAGATACGCAGTATTTT
TRBD2	-	TRBV19	TRBJ2-2	CASSIDPAGGGTGELFF	TGTGCCAGTAGTATAGATCCCGCCGGGGGGGGAACCGGGGAGCTGTTTTTT
-	-	TRBV28	TRBJ1-5	CASSGRPEGNQPQHF	TGTGCCAGCAGTGGCCGCCCAGAAGGGAATCAGCCCCAGCATTTT
-	-	TRBV5-1	TRBJ2-1	CASSLAPQGSSYNEQFF	TGCGCCAGCAGCTTGGCCCCACAGGGTAGCTCCTACAATGAGCAGTTCTTC
-	-	TRBV11-3	TRBJ2-1	CASSPSGHPYNEQFF	TGTGCCAGCAGTCCAAGCGGACACCCTTACAATGAGCAGTTCTTC
-	-	TRBV4-3	TRBJ2-3	CASSQDMASRADTQYF	TGCGCCAGCAGCCAAGATATGGCTTCCCGCGCAGATACGCAGTATTTT
-	-	TRBV4-1	TRBJ2-1	CASSHNPYNEQFF	TGCGCCAGCAGCCATAATCCGTACAATGAGCAGTTCTTC
-	-	TRBV28	TRBJ1-1	CASGTGQDTEAFF	TGTGCCAGTGGGACGGGTCAGGACACTGAAGCTTTCTTT
TRBD2	-	TRBV10-3	TRBJ2-3	CAIREGLAGGYSGDTQYF	TGTGCCATCAGGGAAGGACTAGCGGGAGGTTATTCTGGAGATACGCAGTATTTT
-	few	TRBV27	TRBJ1-2	CASGSPGRDYGYTF	TGTGCCAGCGGGAGCCCGGGACGAGACTATGGCTACACCTTC
TRBD2	-	TRBV10-1	TRBJ2-1	CASLQQDPGTSGGTYNEQFF	TGCGCCAGCCTACAACAGGATCCCGGGACTAGCGGGGGGACCTACAATGAGCAGTTCTTC
TRBD1	-	TRBV5-1	TRBJ1-5	CASSLGQGTQPQHF	TGCGCCAGCAGCTTGGGACAGGGTACTCAGCCCCAGCATTTT
TRBD1	-	TRBV5-1	TRBJ2-1	CASSLQRQGANEQFF	TGCGCCAGCAGCTTGCAACGACAGGGGGCGAATGAGCAGTTCTTC
TRBD2	-	TRBV10-3	TRBJ2-7	CAISELAGGRWEQYF	TGTGCCATCAGCGAACTAGCGGGAGGGCGATGGGAGCAGTACTTC
TRBD1	-	TRBV10-3	TRBJ1-3	CAIRSQGAAGNTIYF	TGTGCCATCAGATCGCAGGGGGCAGCTGGAAACACCATATATTTT
-	-	TRBV6-1	TRBJ1-3	CASITTPGNTIYF	TGTGCCAGCATCACCACACCGGGAAACACCATATATTTT
TRBD1	few	TRBV7-6	TRBJ1-2	CASSLRTGSGYTF	TGTGCCAGCAGCCTAAGGACAGGGAGTGGCTACACCTTC
TRBD2	-	TRBV13	TRBJ2-3	CASSSRLAQDTQYF	TGTGCCAGCAGCTCTAGACTAGCGCAAGATACGCAGTATTTT
-	-	TRBV5-4	TRBJ1-2	CASTTSGTSGYGYTF	TGTGCCAGCACCACCTCCGGGACAAGTGGGTATGGCTACACCTTC
TRBD1	-	TRBV6-1	TRBJ1-1	CASSEAGRDRTFF	TGTGCCAGCAGTGAAGCGGGCCGGGACAGGACCTTCTTT
-	-	TRBV18	TRBJ2-7	CASSPRWTVNEQYF	TGTGCCAGCTCACCACGATGGACAGTTAACGAGCAGTACTTC
-	-	TRBV27	TRBJ2-4	CASSLSAPNIQYF	TGTGCCAGCAGTTTGTCGGCCCCGAACATTCAGTACTTC
TRBD2	once	TRBV2	TRBJ2-5	CASSEAGGSETQYF	TGTGCCAGCAGTGAAGCGGGAGGGTCAGAGACCCAGTACTTC
-	-	TRBV5-8	TRBJ2-7	CASIPIAVAYEQYF	TGTGCCAGCATCCCCATAGCGGTAGCCTACGAGCAGTACTTC
-	-	TRBV13	TRBJ2-3	CASSPRVADTQYF	TGTGCCAGCAGCCCCCGCGTAGCTGATACGCAGTATTTT
-	few	TRBV4-2	TRBJ1-5	CASSQDSQTGQPQHF	TGTGCCAGCAGCCAAGATTCCCAGACGGGACAGCCCCAGCATTTT
TRBD2	few	TRBV11-1	TRBJ2-7	CASSSGTGGKYEQYF	TGTGCCAGCAGCTCCGGAACGGGAGGGAAGTACGAGCAGTACTTC
-	-	TRBV5-1	TRBJ1-4	CASSLRVGAREKLFF	TGCGCCAGCAGCTTAAGGGTGGGGGCCCGGGAAAAACTGTTTTTT